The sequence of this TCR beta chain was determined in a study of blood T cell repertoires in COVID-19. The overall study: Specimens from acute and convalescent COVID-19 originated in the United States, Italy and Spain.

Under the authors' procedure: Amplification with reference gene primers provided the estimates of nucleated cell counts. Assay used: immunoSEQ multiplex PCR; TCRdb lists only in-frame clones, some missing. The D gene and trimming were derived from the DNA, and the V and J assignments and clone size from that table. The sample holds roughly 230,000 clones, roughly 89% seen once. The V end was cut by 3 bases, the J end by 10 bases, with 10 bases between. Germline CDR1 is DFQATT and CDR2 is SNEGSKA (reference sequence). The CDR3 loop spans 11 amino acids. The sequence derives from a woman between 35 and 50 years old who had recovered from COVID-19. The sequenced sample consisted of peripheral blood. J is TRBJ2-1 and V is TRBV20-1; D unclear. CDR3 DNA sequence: TGCAGTGCTAGTGGGCTGCGGGAGCAGTTCTTC. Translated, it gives CSASGLREQFF.